These 20 T cell receptor beta chains were sequenced from one sample in a study of memory CD4+ T cells and cytomegalovirus serostatus. Data came from immunoSEQ multiplex PCR; TCRdb stores just in-frame clones and leaves some out. The sample records tens of thousands of clones, more than 70% being singletons. The sort gate was single viable CD3+CD4+CD8-CD45RO+ cells for memory CD4+ T cells. The specimen sequenced was memory CD4+ T cells from blood. These receptors originate from an adult in good health and CMV-seronegative.

This clone qualifies as medium-sized. J is TRBJ1-1 and V is TRBV28, with a tentative D call TRBD1 (6 bases). The CDR3 has 13 amino acids. Germline V gene data show CDR1 as MDHEN and CDR2 as SYDVKM. Trimming left V 7 bases short and J 10 bases short, with 19 bases between. CDR3 bases: TGTGCCAGCACCGGAGGGGACAAAGGACGAGCTTTCTTT. Translated, it gives CASTGGDKGRAFF.

The chain joins TRBV2 to TRBJ2-7; no firm D call. Germline-derived CDR1 and CDR2 are SNHLY and FYNNEI. The CDR3 is 14 residues long. Trimming stripped 4 bases from V and 2 bases from J, with 12 bases between. CDR3 residues: CASSALYGPYEQYF. In nucleotides, the CDR3 is TGTGCCAGCAGTGCCCTTTACGGACCCTACGAGCAGTACTTC.

V and J are TRBV5-5 and TRBJ1-1; TRBD1 might be the D (6 bases). Germline V gene sequence: CDR1 SGHKS, CDR2 YYEKEE (reference sequence). The CDR3 extends over 13 amino acids. V lost 2 bases, J lost 7 bases, and 12 bases lay in between. The CDR3: CASSLGQGGEAFF. CDR3 nucleotides: TGTGCCAGCAGCTTAGGACAAGGGGGTGAAGCTTTCTTT.

The J gene is TRBJ1-5, the V gene TRBV5-5; 11 positions match TRBD1. The V gene end was trimmed by 4 bases and the J gene end by 2 bases; junction bases not matched to a gene: 11. This CDR3 is built from 18 residues. Germline V gene lookup returns CDR1 SGHKS and CDR2 YYEKEE (reference sequence). The CDR3 DNA sequence: TGTGCCAGCAGCGCCGGACAGGGGGCAGGATTGGGCAATCAGCCCCAGCATTTT. Its protein product is CASSAGQGAGLGNQPQHF.

This chain connects TRBV28 to TRBJ2-1; 7 bases align to TRBD2. This CDR3 is built from 14 residues. J lost 7 bases, V lost 7 bases, and 10 bases had no gene match. Germline CDR1 and CDR2: MDHEN and SYDVKM. CDR3: CASTLGGSRNEQFF. The CDR3 nucleotides read TGTGCCAGCACCCTGGGCGGGAGTCGGAATGAGCAGTTCTTC. Variable domain in full (rest from reference TRBV28 and TRBJ2-1): DVKVTQSSRYLVKRTGEKVFLECVQDMDHENMFWYRQDPGLGLRLIYFSYDVKMKEKGDIPEGYSVSREKKERFSLILESASTNQTSMYLCASTLGGSRNEQFFGPGTRLTVL.

V gene TRBV5-1 combines with J gene TRBJ1-2, with a possible D match to TRBD1 (5 bases). The CDR3 covers 13 residues. Germline values: CDR1 SGHRS, CDR2 YFSETQ. Trimming stripped 0 bases from V and 8 bases from J, with 11 bases between. In DNA form, the CDR3 reads TGCGCCAGCAGCTTGGACGGGGGTAGGGGCTACACCTTC. This gives the protein CASSLDGGRGYTF.

This chain connects TRBV18 to TRBJ1-2, with TRBD1 as a possible D gene (6 bases). Germline V gene sequence: CDR1 KGHSH, CDR2 LQKENI. The V and J ends lost 0 bases and 0 bases respectively, with 8 bases between them. The CDR3 spans 15 residues. The CDR3 loop reads CASSPPGGANYGYTF. The CDR3 DNA reads as TGTGCCAGCTCACCACCAGGGGGAGCTAACTATGGCTACACCTTC.

This clone occurred a few times. The chain is built from TRBV7-2 and TRBJ1-5; 7 bases line up with TRBD1. From germline, CDR1 is SGHTA and CDR2 FQGNSA. CDR3 length equals 14 residues. Germline trimming cut 5 bases from V and 5 bases from J; bases unmatched to any gene: 6. CDR3 residues: CASSPRGSDQPQHF. The CDR3 DNA sequence: TGTGCCAGCAGCCCCAGGGGGTCCGATCAGCCCCAGCATTTT.

The CDR3 DNA follows: TGCGCCAGCAGCCAAGATCCTCAGGGGGGGAGGAGAGAGACCCAGTACTTC. It yields the protein CASSQDPQGGRRETQYF. The chain recombines TRBV4-1 with TRBJ2-5; possibly TRBD1 or TRBD2 for D (7 bases each). The ends were cut back, 0 bases at V and 4 bases at J, with 18 bases in the middle. CDR3 length: 17 residues. Germline lookup yields CDR1 MGHRA and CDR2 YSYEKL.

The rearrangement links TRBV7-9 to TRBJ1-2; D not resolved. From germline, CDR1 is SEHNR and CDR2 FQNEAQ (reference sequence). The ends were cut back, 2 bases at V and 5 bases at J, with 6 bases in the middle. The CDR3 is 12 amino acids. The CDR3 reads CASSLTWYGYTF. The CDR3 DNA sequence: TGTGCCAGCAGCTTAACCTGGTATGGCTACACCTTC. Together with reference TRBV7-9 and TRBJ1-2, the CDR3 gives the full variable domain: DTGVSQNPRHKITKRGQNVTFRCDPISEHNRLYWYRQTLGQGPEFLTYFQNEAQLEKSRLLSDRFSAERPKGSFSTLEIQRTEQGDSAMYLCASSLTWYGYTFGSGTRLTVV.

The V call is TRBV6-6, the J call TRBJ1-1, with a weak D call TRBD1 (6 bases). Germline-derived CDR1 and CDR2 are MNHNY and SVGAGI (reference sequence). Trimming stripped 2 bases from V and 1 base from J, with 11 bases between. There are 15 residues in the CDR3. For the CDR3, the DNA is TGTGCCAGCAGTTACCCCGGACAGACGAACACTGAAGCTTTCTTT. This sequence encodes CASSYPGQTNTEAFF.

The CDR3 DNA reads as TGTGCCTGGAGTGGGTACAATAGCAATCAGCCCCAGCATTTT. This translates into CAWSGYNSNQPQHF. The chain links TRBV30 to TRBJ1-5; D is unresolved. The V gene's germline CDR1 is GTSNPN and CDR2 SVGIG (reference sequence). The V end was cut by 1 base, the J end by 0 bases, with 7 bases between. The CDR3 loop spans 14 amino acids.

This clone was picked up a small number of times. The chain has TRBV2 and TRBJ1-1; a weak D match, TRBD1 (5 bases). The CDR3 totals 14 residues. V dropped 1 base and J dropped 1 base, with 7 bases sitting between them. Germline assignment: CDR1 SNHLY and CDR2 FYNNEI. The CDR3 protein is CASSEVGGNTEAFF. The DNA of the CDR3 is TGTGCCAGCAGTGAAGTCGGGGGGAACACTGAAGCTTTCTTT.

The J gene is TRBJ2-7, the V gene TRBV5-6, with 7 bases fitting TRBD1. With V trimmed by 0 bases and J by 4 bases, 10 bases remained unmatched. The CDR3 loop spans 16 amino acids. Germline V gene sequence: CDR1 SGHDT, CDR2 YYEEEE. CDR3 residues: CASSLEGQLRNYEQYF. CDR3 in DNA: TGTGCCAGCAGCTTGGAGGGACAGCTACGGAATTACGAGCAGTACTTC. Complete variable domain (other parts from reference TRBV5-6 and TRBJ2-7): DAGVTQSPTHLIKTRGQQVTLRCSPKSGHDTVSWYQQALGQGPQFIFQYYEEEERQRGNFPDRFSGHQFPNYSSELNVNALLLGDSALYLCASSLEGQLRNYEQYFGPGTRLTVT.

This clone was counted between two and nine times. The chain has TRBV27 and TRBJ2-7, with 10 bases lining up with TRBD1. Germline lookup yields CDR1 MNHEY and CDR2 SMNVEV (reference sequence). CDR3 length: 17 residues. With 3 bases clipped from V and 6 bases from J, the junction kept 14 bases outside the gene matches. The CDR3 bases are TGTGCCAGCAGTTTGAGGAGACAGGGGGCGATAACGGGCGAGCAGTACTTC. Translation gives CASSLRRQGAITGEQYF.

This chain links TRBV6-1 with TRBJ1-5; D is possibly TRBD1 (6 bases). The CDR3 has 17 amino acids. Trimming pared 4 bases from V and 0 bases from J, leaving 16 bases between. Germline loops: CDR1 MNHNS, CDR2 SASEGT. CDR3: CASSGGRGTHSNQPQHF. CDR3 DNA sequence: TGTGCCAGCAGTGGGGGCAGGGGTACGCATAGCAATCAGCCCCAGCATTTT.

The rearrangement links TRBV7-9 to TRBJ2-2; TRBD1 or TRBD2 may be the D gene (5 bases each). V lost 5 bases and J 4 bases, leaving 14 bases between the germline ends. Germline lookup yields CDR1 SEHNR and CDR2 FQNEAQ (reference sequence). The CDR3 runs to 15 residues. The CDR3 nucleotides read TGTGCCAGCAGCGTTGCGGTCGGGACCACCGGGGAGCTGTTTTTT. It encodes CASSVAVGTTGELFF.

The rearrangement joins TRBV2 to TRBJ1-5; no clear D gene. Germline assignment: CDR1 SNHLY and CDR2 FYNNEI. The CDR3 extends over 12 amino acids. Trimming left V 3 bases short and J 4 bases short, with 4 bases between. DNA for the CDR3: TGTGCCAGCAGTGAGCAGAATCAGCCCCAGCATTTT. This translates into CASSEQNQPQHF.

The count of this clone is one. The V call is TRBV29-1, the J call TRBJ1-2, with 11 positions matching TRBD1. CDR3 length: 15 residues. CDR1 and CDR2 from the germline V gene are SQVTM and ANQGSEA. V was clipped by 4 bases and J by 6 bases; unmatched bases: 10. CDR3 DNA: TGCAGCGTTGGCGGAACCGGGACAGGGGGGAATGGCTACACCTTC. This gives the protein CSVGGTGTGGNGYTF.

The CDR3 loop reads CASSLTGSIGEKLFF. Here the CDR3 DNA reads TGCGCCAGCAGCTTAACCGGCTCCATTGGGGAAAAACTGTTTTTT. The chain couples TRBV5-1 to TRBJ1-4; no definite D call. Germline CDR1 reads SGHRS; CDR2 reads YFSETQ. CDR3 length: 15 residues. Trimming removed 2 bases at V and 8 bases at J, with 16 bases between.